This passage covers 18 T cell receptor beta chains from one sample sequenced in a study of cytomegalovirus exposure and HLA in healthy donors. Method: immunoSEQ multiplex PCR; TCRdb's copy keeps in-frame clones and lacks some. Counted here are about 200,000 clones, roughly 81% occurring once; the ten biggest clones make up around 1.2%. Sequencing used PBMCs. The receptors here all came from a woman aged 25 to 39 in good health and CMV-seronegative.

The CDR3 bases are TGTGCCAGCAGCTTAAAAAGCGGGGGGGGCACAGATACGCAGTATTTT. Protein: CASSLKSGGGTDTQYF. The chain combines TRBV7-3 with TRBJ2-3, with 10 bases matching TRBD2. The CDR3 sequence is 16 residues long. Germline-derived CDR1 and CDR2 are SGHTA and FQGTGA. V lost 1 base and J lost 1; bases outside the gene matches: 2.

V is TRBV7-9 and J is TRBJ2-1; weak D call: TRBD2 (5 bases). The V end was cut by 6 bases, the J end by 9 bases, with 12 bases between. Germline V CDR1 and CDR2: SEHNR, FQNEAQ (reference sequence). This CDR3 comprises 12 residues. CDR3 region: CASRALEVEQFF. CDR3 bases: TGTGCCAGCAGGGCACTGGAGGTTGAGCAGTTCTTC.

This clone has just one count. The rearrangement links TRBV19 to TRBJ1-2; D gene unclear. The V end lost 9 bases, the J end lost 7 bases, and 9 bases lay between the germline ends. The CDR3 runs 10 residues. Germline V gene lookup returns CDR1 LNHDA and CDR2 SQIVND (reference sequence). The CDR3, as DNA: TGTGCCAGCGAATCAGGTGGCTACACCTTC. Its translation: CASESGGYTF.

This clone was detected a few times. The rearrangement uses TRBV27 and TRBJ1-2; TRBD1 agrees at 9 bases. Germline-derived CDR1 and CDR2 are MNHEY and SMNVEV (reference sequence). This CDR3 contains 13 residues. Losses at the gene ends were 3 bases for V and 4 bases for J; bases not matched to a gene: 0. This chain's CDR3 is CASSLDRGYGYTF. CDR3 DNA: TGTGCCAGCAGTTTGGACAGGGGCTATGGCTACACCTTC.

This clone was observed once. This rearrangement joins TRBV6-1 to TRBJ1-5; 8 bases fit TRBD1. The J segment lost 6 bases and the V segment lost 8 bases, leaving 6 bases of the junction unmatched. The length of the CDR3 is 13 residues. The V gene's germline CDR1 is MNHNS and CDR2 SASEGT. The CDR3 bases are TGTGCCAGCGGACAGGGTCGGATTCAGCCCCAGCATTTT. Protein: CASGQGRIQPQHF.

This clone was seen a few times. This chain joins TRBV18 and TRBJ2-2; maybe TRBD2 (5 bases). Per germline, CDR1 KGHSH and CDR2 LQKENI. V was pared by 0 bases and J by 3 bases, with 8 bases between. This CDR3 contains 15 residues. The CDR3 region is CASSPPGLYTGELFF. CDR3 nucleotides: TGTGCCAGCTCACCACCAGGACTCTACACCGGGGAGCTGTTTTTT.

A word on this clone: Additional DNA sequences in this sample encode the identical CDR3. The chain is built from TRBV5-1 and TRBJ1-2; D is ambiguous. V shed 0 bases and J shed 6 bases, with 6 bases lying between them. The CDR3 spans 12 residues. Germline CDR1 is SGHRS and CDR2 is YFSETQ. The CDR3 here is CASSLDRDGYTF. DNA for the CDR3: TGCGCCAGCAGCTTGGACAGAGATGGCTACACCTTC. The entire variable domain, with the rest obtained from reference TRBV5-1 and TRBJ1-2, is as follows: KAGVTQTPRYLIKTRGQQVTLSCSPISGHRSVSWYQQTPGQGLQFLFEYFSETQRNKGNFPGRFSGRQFSNSRSEMNVSTLELGDSALYLCASSLDRDGYTFGSGTRLTVV.

The chain couples TRBV6-1 to TRBJ1-5, with TRBD1 identical over 9 bases. V dropped 6 bases and J dropped 10; count of bases not matched to a gene: 10. The germline V gene encodes CDR1 MNHNS and CDR2 SASEGT. The CDR3 runs to 14 residues. CDR3 nucleotides: TGTGCCAGCAGGGCGACAGGGGGAGTAAAACCCCAGCATTTT. Translation gives CASRATGGVKPQHF.

The chain employs TRBV29-1 and TRBJ2-1; TRBD1 matches at 11 bases. The CDR3 has 14 amino acids. V trimming: 6 bases; J trimming: 9 bases; junction bases outside the gene matches: 10. Germline CDR1 SQVTM, CDR2 ANQGSEA. The CDR3 region is CSVADGQGAIEQFF. The CDR3, as DNA: TGCAGCGTCGCGGACGGACAGGGGGCGATTGAGCAGTTCTTC.

CDR3 DNA sequence: TGCGCCAGCAGCTCCTCACTAGCGGGAAGGTTCGAGCAGTACTTC. This encodes CASSSSLAGRFEQYF. The V call is TRBV5-1, the J call TRBJ2-7, with 10 bases that match TRBD2. Germline trimming cut 3 bases from V and 6 bases from J; bases unmatched to any gene: 9. The CDR3 runs to 15 residues. Germline CDR1 reads SGHRS; CDR2 reads YFSETQ.

The V gene is TRBV6-6, the J gene TRBJ2-7; 8 bases fit TRBD2. J lost 5 bases, V lost 5 bases, and 8 bases had no gene match. The CDR3 is 14 residues long. Germline V CDR1 and CDR2: MNHNY, SVGAGI (reference sequence). The DNA of the CDR3 is TGTGCCAGCAGTCGTGTAGCGGGAAATCACGAGCAGTACTTC. Protein product: CASSRVAGNHEQYF.

CDR3 in amino acids: CAWRAGAGGSPLHF. CDR3 bases: TGTGCCTGGCGGGCCGGGGCGGGAGGGTCACCCCTCCACTTT. This chain uses TRBV30 with TRBJ1-6, with D possibly matching TRBD1 (5 bases). CDR1 is GTSNPN and CDR2 is SVGIG in the germline V gene (reference sequence). V was trimmed by 5 bases and J by 10 bases, leaving 18 bases between them. The length of the CDR3 is 14 residues.

This clone has just a few counts. Its ends do not fully match the called genes, so a read error is possible. The rearrangement uses TRBV7-9 and TRBJ2-7, with D perhaps TRBD2 (6 bases). This CDR3 has 12 amino acids. Germline CDR1 SEHNR, CDR2 FQNEAQ (reference sequence). CDR3 nucleotide sequence: TGTGCCAGCAGCTTAGGAGTGGTGACTAGTAACTTC. Protein sequence: CASSLGVVTSNF.

This clone was detected only a few times. V is TRBV13 and J is TRBJ1-5, with a weak D call TRBD1 (5 bases). The CDR3 covers 16 residues. Looked up from germline, CDR1 is PRHDT and CDR2 is FYEKMQ (reference sequence). V shed 0 bases and J shed 4 bases, with 13 bases lying between them. The CDR3 is CASSLGAQGRNQPQHF. The CDR3 region has the DNA TGTGCCAGCAGCTTAGGCGCCCAGGGAAGGAATCAGCCCCAGCATTTT.

The chain couples TRBV11-2 to TRBJ1-4, with no clear D. In germline, CDR1 is SGHAT, CDR2 FQNNGV. Deletions cut 5 bases from V and 3 bases from J, with 16 bases between. This CDR3 has 16 amino acids. Here the CDR3 DNA reads TGTGCCAGCAGCGCCATGGGAGGGAGGTCTAATGAAAAACTGTTTTTT. Protein product: CASSAMGGRSNEKLFF.

The rearrangement uses TRBV7-9 and TRBJ2-7, with D maybe TRBD2 (6 bases). Germline CDR1 SEHNR, CDR2 FQNEAQ (reference sequence). CDR3 length: 15 amino acids. V dropped 4 bases and J dropped 0 bases, with 13 bases sitting between them. CDR3 sequence: CASSSGLLSSYEQYF. In DNA, the CDR3 is TGTGCCAGCAGCTCGGGACTCCTAAGCTCCTACGAGCAGTACTTC. The variable domain in full, completed from reference TRBV7-9 and TRBJ2-7, reads DTGVSQNPRHKITKRGQNVTFRCDPISEHNRLYWYRQTLGQGPEFLTYFQNEAQLEKSRLLSDRFSAERPKGSFSTLEIQRTEQGDSAMYLCASSSGLLSSYEQYFGPGTRLTVT.

This clone was recorded only once. The rearrangement joins TRBV6-6 to TRBJ2-7, with D possibly being TRBD1 (5 bases). Deletions cut 1 base from V and 5 bases from J, with 15 bases between. Germline CDR1 MNHNY, CDR2 SVGAGI (reference sequence). The CDR3 sequence is 15 residues long. The CDR3 region has the DNA TGTGCCAGCAGTTACTATCCCCTGACCAGGGACGAGCAGTACTTC. This codes for CASSYYPLTRDEQYF.

This clone has a handful of counts. This chain uses TRBV18 with TRBJ2-5; 8 bases are shared with TRBD2. J was trimmed by 1 base and V by 2 bases; bases with no gene match: 9. Germline CDR1 KGHSH, CDR2 LQKENI. This CDR3 comprises 17 residues. CDR3 protein: CASSPFGGLAGQETQYF. CDR3 nucleotides: TGTGCCAGCTCACCATTCGGGGGGCTAGCGGGCCAAGAGACCCAGTACTTC.